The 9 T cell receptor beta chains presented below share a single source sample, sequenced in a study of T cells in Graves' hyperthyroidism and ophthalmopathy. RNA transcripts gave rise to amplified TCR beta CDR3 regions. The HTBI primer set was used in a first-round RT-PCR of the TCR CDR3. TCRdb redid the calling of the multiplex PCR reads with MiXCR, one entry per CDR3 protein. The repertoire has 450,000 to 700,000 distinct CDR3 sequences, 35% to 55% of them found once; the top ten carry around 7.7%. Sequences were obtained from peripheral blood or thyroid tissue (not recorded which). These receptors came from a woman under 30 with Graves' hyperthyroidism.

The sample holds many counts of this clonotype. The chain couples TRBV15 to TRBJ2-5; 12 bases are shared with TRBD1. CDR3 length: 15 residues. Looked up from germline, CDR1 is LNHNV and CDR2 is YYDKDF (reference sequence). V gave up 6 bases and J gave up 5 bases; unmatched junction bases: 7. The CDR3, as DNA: TGTGCCACCAGACCGGGACAGGGGGCTTGGGAGACCCAGTACTTC. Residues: CATRPGQGAWETQYF.

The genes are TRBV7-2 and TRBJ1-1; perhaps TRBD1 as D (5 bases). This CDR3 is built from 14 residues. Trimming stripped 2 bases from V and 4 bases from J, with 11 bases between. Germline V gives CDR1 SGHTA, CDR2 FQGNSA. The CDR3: CASSLRDVSTEAFF. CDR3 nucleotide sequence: TGTGCCAGCAGCTTACGGGACGTAAGCACTGAAGCTTTCTTT.

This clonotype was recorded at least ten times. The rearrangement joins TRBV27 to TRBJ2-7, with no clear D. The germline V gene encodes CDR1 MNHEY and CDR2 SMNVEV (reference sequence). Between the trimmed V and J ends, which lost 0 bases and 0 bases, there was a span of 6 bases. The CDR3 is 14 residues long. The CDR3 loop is CASSLSDSSYEQYF. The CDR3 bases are TGTGCCAGCAGTTTATCAGACTCCTCCTACGAGCAGTACTTC.

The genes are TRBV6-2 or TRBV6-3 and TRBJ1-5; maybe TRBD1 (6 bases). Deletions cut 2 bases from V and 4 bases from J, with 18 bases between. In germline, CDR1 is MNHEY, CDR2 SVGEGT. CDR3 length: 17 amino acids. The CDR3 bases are TGTGCCAGCAGTTACCCTCCCTTAGGGGGGGGGAATCAGCCCCAGCATTTT. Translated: CASSYPPLGGGNQPQHF.

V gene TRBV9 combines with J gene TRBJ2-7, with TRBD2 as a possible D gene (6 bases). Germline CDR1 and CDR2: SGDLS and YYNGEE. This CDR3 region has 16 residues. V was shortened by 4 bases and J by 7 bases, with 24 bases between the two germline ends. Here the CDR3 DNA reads TGTGCCAGCAGCCATCGCTCGTTCCTAGCGACCAATGAGCAGTACTTC. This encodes CASSHRSFLATNEQYF.

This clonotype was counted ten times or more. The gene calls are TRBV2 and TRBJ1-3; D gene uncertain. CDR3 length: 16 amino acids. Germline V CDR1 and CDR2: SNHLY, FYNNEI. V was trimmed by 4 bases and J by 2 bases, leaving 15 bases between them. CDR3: CASSVGRRLPGNTIYF. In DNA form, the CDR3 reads TGTGCCAGCAGTGTAGGACGCCGACTCCCTGGAAACACCATATATTTT.

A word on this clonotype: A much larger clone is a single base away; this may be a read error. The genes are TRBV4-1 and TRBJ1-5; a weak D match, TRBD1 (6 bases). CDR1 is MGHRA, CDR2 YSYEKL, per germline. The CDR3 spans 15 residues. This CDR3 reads CAGSQQQGTNQPQHF. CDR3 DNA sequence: TGCGCCGGCAGCCAACAACAGGGTACAAATCAGCCCCAGCATTTT.

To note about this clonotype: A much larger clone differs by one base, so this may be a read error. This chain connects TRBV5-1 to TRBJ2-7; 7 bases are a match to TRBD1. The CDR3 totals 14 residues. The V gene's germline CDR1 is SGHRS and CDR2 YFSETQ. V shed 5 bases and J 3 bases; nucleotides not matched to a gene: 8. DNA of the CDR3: TGCGCCAGCAGACCGGGACAGTTGCTCTACGAGCAGTACTTC. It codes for CASRPGQLLYEQYF.

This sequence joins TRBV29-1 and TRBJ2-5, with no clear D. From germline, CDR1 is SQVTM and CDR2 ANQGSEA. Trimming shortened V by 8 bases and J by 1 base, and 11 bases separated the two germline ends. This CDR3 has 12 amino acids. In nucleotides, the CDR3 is TGCAGCCTGAAGGTCGCCCAAGAGACCCAGTACTTC. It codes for CSLKVAQETQYF.